One T cell receptor beta chain is described in this entry. Its antigen target is currently unknown. No base quality information exists; no much larger clone differs at one position. The sequencer was an Illumina HiSeq 1500. TCRdb redid the processing of the public reads, applying fastp at Q25 and MiXCR, and retained in-frame beta chains. Each record represents a unique CDR3 protein, reported with the most common genes and DNA among its rows. This sample gives approximately 240,000 distinct CDR3 sequences in total; around an eighth of them show up just once. 1.6% of the sample rests with the top ten. These data originate in a study of T cell repertoires in cytomegalovirus infection (dated by TCRdb to about 2019). About the study as a whole: Donor HLA type was relevant to the analysis, as public TCR beta signatures indicated carriage of CMV infection together with the matching HLA type.

The CDR3 spans 14 residues, from the cysteine through the phenylalanine. Left in the record is the CDR3 DNA by itself, 42 bases read in frame from the first base. The junction carries 12 bases between V and J, which are trimmed by 3 bases and 4 bases respectively. The CDR1 and CDR2 encoded by the germline V gene are MDHEN and SYDVKM. Results the study describes overall, beyond this receptor: The ex vivo response was dominated by HLA-C-restricted CMV-specific TCR beta clonotypes, which also provided the single most frequent clonotype in two of eight donors. Cumulative frequency of public TCR beta family members discriminated carriers of CMV infection plus the relevant HLA type in this cohort and an independent roughly 340-donor cohort.

The receptor was isolated from a human donor in good health (CMV status not recorded). Some clones in this sample may be carry-over from other donors' samples. Here the chain combines TRBV28 and TRBJ1-1; no D gene is confidently identified. The sequencing input was PBMCs. The CDR3 protein sequence reads: CASSLWGLSTEAFF. The DNA is TGTGCCAGCAGTTTGTGGGGTCTGAGCACTGAAGCTTTCTTT.